This is a list of T cell receptor beta chains from one sample in a study of T cell responses to AZD1222 COVID-19 vaccine. The table came from immunoSEQ multiplex PCR; TCRdb's copy has only in-frame clones and leaves some out. The repertoire consists of 150,000 or so clones, with roughly 93% occurring once and the leading ten covering around 5%. This specimen consisted of peripheral blood, obtained on day 0 of AZD1222 vaccination. These receptors were taken from an adult in good health. Both conserved end residues are part of each CDR3. Fields, in order: V gene, J gene, clone size, D gene, CDR3 DNA, CDR3 protein. The D gene is left open where the match is weak. Clone sizes are given selectively: once, few, many, or a class where the clone is expanded.

>TRBV27|TRBJ1-6|-|-
TGTGCCAGCAGTGCAGCGGGACTCTATAATTCACCCCTCCACTTT
CASSAAGLYNSPLHF
>TRBV3-1/TRBV3-2|TRBJ2-3|-|-
TGTGCCAGCAGCCAAACGGGGGAGTTTGGAGATACGCAGTATTTT
CASSQTGEFGDTQYF
>TRBV29-1|TRBJ1-2|-|-
TGCAGCGTTGAAGAAGGGAAGAATGGCTACACCTTC
CSVEEGKNGYTF
>TRBV5-1|TRBJ1-1|-|TRBD1
TGCGCCAGCAGCGCGACAGGGGTGGACACTGAAGCTTTCTTT
CASSATGVDTEAFF
>TRBV19|TRBJ1-1|-|-
TGTGCCAGTAGAAGACAGGTGGCGAGGACTGAAGCTTTCTTT
CASRRQVARTEAFF
>TRBV28|TRBJ2-3|-|-
TGTGCCAGCAGGAGTCCGGGACACCCGGGAGCAGATACGCAGTATTTT
CASRSPGHPGADTQYF
>TRBV19|TRBJ1-5|-|-
TGTGCCAGTAGGACGGGGGTGAATTCCAATCAGCCCCAGCATTTT
CASRTGVNSNQPQHF
>TRBV6-1|TRBJ2-2|-|-
TGTGCCAGCAGTGAATTCGGAAACACCGGGGAGCTGTTTTTT
CASSEFGNTGELFF
>TRBV5-1|TRBJ1-6|once|-
TGCGCCAGCAGTGAGTCAGGGTTCCGATCACCCCTCCACTTT
CASSESGFRSPLHF
>TRBV2|TRBJ2-7|-|TRBD2
TGTGCCATCTTAAGAAGGACTAGCGGGAGGGCGGGGGCTTACGAGCAGTACTTC
CAILRRTSGRAGAYEQYF
>TRBV19|TRBJ2-3|-|-
TGTGCCAGTAGTATGGAGGGGGACGTGGATACGCAGTATTTT
CASSMEGDVDTQYF
>TRBV12-5|TRBJ2-1|-|-
TGTGCTAGTGGGCTGGGCTTGGAAAATGAGCAGTTCTTC
CASGLGLENEQFF
>TRBV30|TRBJ2-7|-|TRBD2
TGTGCCTGGAGTGCCAGGACTAGCGGGAGCCACGAGCAGTACTTC
CAWSARTSGSHEQYF
>TRBV15|TRBJ1-4|-|-
TGTGCCACCAGCGGGGGTTATGAAAAACTGTTTTTT
CATSGGYEKLFF